There are many counts of the clone carrying this T cell receptor (beta chain). RNA transcripts yielded amplified TCR beta CDR3 regions. The TCR CDR3 first-round RT-PCR relied on the HTBI primer set. TCRdb re-called the multiplex PCR reads with MiXCR, one entry per CDR3 protein. The top ten hold almost 8% of the sample, which has some 440,000 distinct CDR3 sequences, less than 20% seen once. These data are taken from a study of T cells in Graves' hyperthyroidism and ophthalmopathy. The CDR3 covers 15 residues. Germline V gene sequence: CDR1 DFQATT, CDR2 SNEGSKA (reference sequence). V lost 3 bases and J lost 8, with 22 bases in between. Cells are PBMCs isolated from more than 8.5 ml of fresh blood.

This clonotype was sampled from a woman aged 18-29 years with Graves' hyperthyroidism. This chain joins TRBV20-1 and TRBJ1-2; D not resolved. Specimen: blood. The CDR3 coding sequence is TGCAGTGCTAGGCCAAGGACGCGGGGAGGAGAGGGCTACACCTTC. This gives the protein CSARPRTRGGEGYTF.